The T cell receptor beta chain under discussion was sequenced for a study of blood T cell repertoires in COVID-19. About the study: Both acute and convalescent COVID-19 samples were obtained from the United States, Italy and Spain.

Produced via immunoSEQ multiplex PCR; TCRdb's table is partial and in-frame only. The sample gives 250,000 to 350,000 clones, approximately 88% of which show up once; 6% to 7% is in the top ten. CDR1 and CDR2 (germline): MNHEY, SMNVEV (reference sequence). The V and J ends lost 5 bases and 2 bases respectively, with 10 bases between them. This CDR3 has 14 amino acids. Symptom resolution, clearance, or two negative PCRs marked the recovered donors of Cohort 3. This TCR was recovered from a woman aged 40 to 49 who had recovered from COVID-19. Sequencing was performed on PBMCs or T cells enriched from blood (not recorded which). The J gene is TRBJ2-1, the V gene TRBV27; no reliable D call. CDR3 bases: TGTGCCAGCAGTCGGCGCGAGGCCTACAATGAGCAGTTCTTC. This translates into CASSRREAYNEQFF.